There are many counts of the clone carrying this TCR beta chain. Its antigen is not known. From approximately 400 ng of RNA, a library with molecular barcoded alpha/delta and beta/gamma adaptors was made. One entry per CDR3 protein, called by TCRdb with MiXCR from the reads. The sample has about 38,000 distinct CDR3 sequences, 12% to 15% seen once. The data were taken from a study of read filtering for tumor transcriptome and immune sequencing. Looking at the study overall: IR-seq gave about 4.05 to 11 million TCR reads per sample; RNA-seq gave about 80 to 1,400.

Study-level findings and limits: Without single-read clonotypes, shared clonotype proportions correlated more between IR-seq and RNA-seq.

J gave up 1 base and V 0 bases, and 6 bases lay outside the gene matches. This CDR3 comprises 16 residues. Looked up from germline, CDR1 is DFQATT and CDR2 is SNEGSKA (reference sequence). This sequence joins TRBV20-1 and TRBJ2-3, with 8 positions matching TRBD2. Material for sequencing was a population of CD138-negative cells sorted from bone marrow. This clonotype was sampled from a donor over 35 with multiple myeloma. In DNA form, the CDR3 reads TGCAGTGCTAGAGAGAGGGGGGGACTAGGCACAGATACGCAGTATTTT. Residues: CSARERGGLGTDTQYF.